This TCR beta chain comes out of a study of CD8 T cells in acute hepatitis C reinfection. Produced via immunoSEQ multiplex PCR; TCRdb's table is partial and in-frame only. Of fewer than 40,000 clones detected, roughly 85% appear once; the ten largest clones hold 9.5% to 12%. The time point was: naive CD8 control sorted from an acute-time-point sample. This receptor was obtained from a woman between 18 and 30 years old who spontaneously cleared hepatitis C infection. The sequencing input was naive CD8+ T cells from PBMCs.

The CDR3 protein is CASSLEGGMNTEAFF. CDR3 bases: TGTGCCAGCAGCTTAGAAGGCGGAATGAACACTGAAGCTTTCTTT. This rearrangement joins TRBV7-9 to TRBJ1-1, with D uncertain. This CDR3 spans 15 amino acids. Trimming shortened V by 1 base and J by 0 bases, and 9 bases separated the two germline ends. Germline CDR1 SEHNR, CDR2 FQNEAQ (reference sequence).